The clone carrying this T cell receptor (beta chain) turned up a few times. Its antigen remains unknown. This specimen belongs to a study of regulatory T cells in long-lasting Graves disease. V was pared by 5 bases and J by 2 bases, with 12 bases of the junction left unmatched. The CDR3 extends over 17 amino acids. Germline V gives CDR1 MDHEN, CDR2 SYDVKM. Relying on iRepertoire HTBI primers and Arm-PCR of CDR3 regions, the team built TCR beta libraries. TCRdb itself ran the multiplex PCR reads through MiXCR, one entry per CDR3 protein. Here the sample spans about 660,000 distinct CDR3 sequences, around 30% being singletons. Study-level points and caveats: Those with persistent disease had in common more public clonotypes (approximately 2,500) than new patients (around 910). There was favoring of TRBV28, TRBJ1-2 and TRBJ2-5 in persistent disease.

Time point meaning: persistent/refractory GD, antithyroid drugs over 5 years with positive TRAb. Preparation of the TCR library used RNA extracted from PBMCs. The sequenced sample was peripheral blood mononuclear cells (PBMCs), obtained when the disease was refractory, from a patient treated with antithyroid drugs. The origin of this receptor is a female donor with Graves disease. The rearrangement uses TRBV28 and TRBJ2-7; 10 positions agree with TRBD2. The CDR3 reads CASSGDQREGPTYEQYF. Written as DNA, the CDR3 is TGTGCCAGCAGTGGCGACCAGCGGGAGGGGCCCACCTACGAGCAGTACTTC.